This is a list of T cell receptor beta chains from one sample in a study of spatial heterogeneity in lung cancer. TCRdb analysed the 5' RACE reads with MiXCR anew, one entry per CDR3 protein. The sample lists some 40,000 distinct CDR3 sequences; 5% to 5.5% were seen once. The sequences come from PBMCs, collected at surgery. These receptor sequences come from a female donor with early-stage non-small cell lung cancer. Both conserved end residues are part of each CDR3. Fields, in order: J gene, V gene, clone size, D gene, CDR3 DNA, CDR3 protein. The D gene is left open where the match is weak. Some rows have no size entry. The others give once, few or many, or a class for an expanded clone.

j_call: TRBJ1-1; v_call: TRBV6-5; clone_size: many; d_call: NA; cdr3_nt: TGTGCCAGCAGTTACACGCCGAACACTGAAGCTTTCTTT; cdr3_aa: CASSYTPNTEAFF
j_call: TRBJ2-3; v_call: TRBV4-1; clone_size: NA; d_call: TRBD2; cdr3_nt: TGCGCCAGCAGCCAACCCCAGCGGGGGAGCACAGATACGCAGTATTTT; cdr3_aa: CASSQPQRGSTDTQYF
j_call: TRBJ2-1; v_call: TRBV12-5; clone_size: many; d_call: TRBD2; cdr3_nt: TGTGCTAGTGGTTTGGCACTTGGTCGACTAGCGCAAGAGCAGTTCTTC; cdr3_aa: CASGLALGRLAQEQFF
j_call: TRBJ1-5; v_call: TRBV20-1; clone_size: many; d_call: TRBD1; cdr3_nt: TGCAGTGCTAGCTCGGGACAGGGATTTGATAAGCCCCAGCATTTT; cdr3_aa: CSASSGQGFDKPQHF
j_call: TRBJ2-1; v_call: TRBV14; clone_size: many; d_call: TRBD2; cdr3_nt: TGTGCCAGCAGCCTAATGGGCGGGGGGAAATACAATGAGCAGTTCTTC; cdr3_aa: CASSLMGGGKYNEQFF
j_call: TRBJ1-2; v_call: TRBV6-5; clone_size: many; d_call: NA; cdr3_nt: TGTGCCAGCACCACCCCATCCAGGGCGGGTGGCTACACCTTC; cdr3_aa: CASTTPSRAGGYTF
j_call: TRBJ1-4; v_call: TRBV28; clone_size: NA; d_call: TRBD1; cdr3_nt: TGTGCCAGCAGTTTCATCGGACAGGGGTTAGAAAAACTGTTTTTT; cdr3_aa: CASSFIGQGLEKLFF
j_call: TRBJ2-7; v_call: TRBV30; clone_size: few; d_call: NA; cdr3_nt: TGTGCCTGGAGTGTAAGGGGTTGGCCGTACTTC; cdr3_aa: CAWSVRGWPYF
j_call: TRBJ1-6; v_call: TRBV19; clone_size: few; d_call: NA; cdr3_nt: TGTGCCAGTAGTTCACGGAGCTCCTATAATTCACCCCTCCACTTT; cdr3_aa: CASSSRSSYNSPLHF
j_call: TRBJ2-1; v_call: TRBV5-1; clone_size: many; d_call: TRBD2; cdr3_nt: TGCGCCAGCAGCCCGTCGCAGCGGGGCTACAATGAGCAGTTCTTC; cdr3_aa: CASSPSQRGYNEQFF
j_call: TRBJ2-5; v_call: TRBV5-1; clone_size: many; d_call: TRBD1; cdr3_nt: TGCGCCAGCAGCTCCGACAGGGGGCAGACCCAGTACTTC; cdr3_aa: CASSSDRGQTQYF
j_call: TRBJ1-5; v_call: TRBV12-5; clone_size: many; d_call: TRBD1; cdr3_nt: TGTGCTAGTGGTTTGACAGGGGGACAGCCCCAGCATTTT; cdr3_aa: CASGLTGGQPQHF
j_call: TRBJ2-1; v_call: TRBV12-3/TRBV12-4; clone_size: few; d_call: TRBD1; cdr3_nt: TGTGCCAGCAGTGTGGACAGGACCAATGAGCAGTTCTTC; cdr3_aa: CASSVDRTNEQFF
j_call: TRBJ1-1; v_call: TRBV3-1; clone_size: many; d_call: NA; cdr3_nt: TGTGCCAGCAGCCAAAGGGAATCTGAAGCTTTCTTT; cdr3_aa: CASSQRESEAFF
j_call: TRBJ2-3; v_call: TRBV7-8; clone_size: NA; d_call: NA; cdr3_nt: TGTGCCAGCAGCTCCGATGGGGATACGCAGTATTTT; cdr3_aa: CASSSDGDTQYF
j_call: TRBJ1-1; v_call: TRBV7-6; clone_size: many; d_call: NA; cdr3_nt: TGTGCCAGCAGCTTCGGGAAATACACTGAAGCTTTCTTT; cdr3_aa: CASSFGKYTEAFF
j_call: TRBJ1-5; v_call: TRBV7-8; clone_size: many; d_call: TRBD1; cdr3_nt: TGTGCCAGCAGCTCCGGGACAGTGAGCAATCAGCCCCAGCATTTT; cdr3_aa: CASSSGTVSNQPQHF
j_call: TRBJ2-3; v_call: TRBV10-3; clone_size: many; d_call: NA; cdr3_nt: TGTGCCATCAAAGGGGGTATTGGCACAGATACGCAGTATTTT; cdr3_aa: CAIKGGIGTDTQYF
j_call: TRBJ2-3; v_call: TRBV24-1; clone_size: many; d_call: NA; cdr3_nt: TGTGCCACCGCCGACTCTGCAGATACGCAGTATTTT; cdr3_aa: CATADSADTQYF
j_call: TRBJ2-4; v_call: TRBV9; clone_size: many; d_call: NA; cdr3_nt: TGTGCCAGCAGCGTTGGACCGATAGGGTACGGGTACTTC; cdr3_aa: CASSVGPIGYGYF
j_call: TRBJ2-7; v_call: TRBV25-1; clone_size: few; d_call: TRBD1; cdr3_nt: TGTGCCAGCAGTCCACGGACAGGGCGGGGAACCTACGAGCAGTACTTC; cdr3_aa: CASSPRTGRGTYEQYF
j_call: TRBJ2-7; v_call: TRBV28; clone_size: many; d_call: NA; cdr3_nt: TGTGCCAGCAGTTTACGGGGACGGGCCTACGAGCAGTACTTC; cdr3_aa: CASSLRGRAYEQYF
j_call: TRBJ1-1; v_call: TRBV14; clone_size: many; d_call: NA; cdr3_nt: TGTGCCAGCAGCATACACTTGAACACTGAAGCTTTCTTT; cdr3_aa: CASSIHLNTEAFF
j_call: TRBJ1-2; v_call: TRBV5-6; clone_size: NA; d_call: NA; cdr3_nt: TGTGCCAGCAGCCCGGGTCTTTTCCTGGACTATGGCTACACCTTC; cdr3_aa: CASSPGLFLDYGYTF
j_call: TRBJ2-1; v_call: TRBV5-1; clone_size: NA; d_call: NA; cdr3_nt: TGCGCCAGCAGCTTGATCCAGGGTGGGGGATACAATGAGCAGTTCTTC; cdr3_aa: CASSLIQGGGYNEQFF
j_call: TRBJ1-4; v_call: TRBV20-1; clone_size: many; d_call: NA; cdr3_nt: TGCAGTGCTAGTCTCCGGGGGGCCGAAAAACTGTTTTTT; cdr3_aa: CSASLRGAEKLFF
j_call: TRBJ2-1; v_call: TRBV11-3; clone_size: many; d_call: TRBD2; cdr3_nt: TGTGCCAGCAGCCTCGGACTAGCGGGGGGGCGTCACAATGAGCAGTTCTTC; cdr3_aa: CASSLGLAGGRHNEQFF
j_call: TRBJ2-5; v_call: TRBV15; clone_size: many; d_call: TRBD2; cdr3_nt: TGTGCCACCAGCATGGGACTAGCGGGGGTGGAGACCCAGTACTTC; cdr3_aa: CATSMGLAGVETQYF
j_call: TRBJ1-4; v_call: TRBV9; clone_size: few; d_call: NA; cdr3_nt: TGTGCCAGCAAGGGTGCAACTAATGAAAAACTGTTTTTT; cdr3_aa: CASKGATNEKLFF
j_call: TRBJ1-1; v_call: TRBV2; clone_size: many; d_call: TRBD1; cdr3_nt: TGTGCCAGCAGTCGGGACAGGGGGAGTGGAACTGAAGCTTTCTTT; cdr3_aa: CASSRDRGSGTEAFF
j_call: TRBJ2-7; v_call: TRBV2; clone_size: few; d_call: TRBD1; cdr3_nt: TGTGCCAGCATAGGGGGCCTCTCCTACGAGCAGTACTTC; cdr3_aa: CASIGGLSYEQYF
j_call: TRBJ1-1; v_call: TRBV7-8; clone_size: many; d_call: NA; cdr3_nt: TGTGCCAGCAGCTTAGTCTCGGGACGCTCGGGTCCAGCTTTCTTT; cdr3_aa: CASSLVSGRSGPAFF
j_call: TRBJ2-6; v_call: TRBV19; clone_size: few; d_call: TRBD1; cdr3_nt: TGTGCCAGTCCCTCCGGGACAGGGCCTGGGGCCAACGTCCTGACTTTC; cdr3_aa: CASPSGTGPGANVLTF
j_call: TRBJ2-4; v_call: TRBV3-1; clone_size: NA; d_call: NA; cdr3_nt: TGTGCCAGCAGCCAAAGGGTGGGGAACATTCAGTACTTC; cdr3_aa: CASSQRVGNIQYF
j_call: TRBJ1-1; v_call: TRBV6-2/TRBV6-3; clone_size: many; d_call: NA; cdr3_nt: TGTGCCAGCAGTTATGCACGAGAAGCTTTCTTT; cdr3_aa: CASSYAREAFF
j_call: TRBJ2-3; v_call: TRBV2; clone_size: NA; d_call: TRBD2; cdr3_nt: TGTGCCAGCAGTGTTGGGGGGGAGCGCACAGATACGCAGTATTTT; cdr3_aa: CASSVGGERTDTQYF
j_call: TRBJ2-2; v_call: TRBV30; clone_size: few; d_call: NA; cdr3_nt: TGTGCCTGGAGAGTAGCAGGGAAGAGGGTTGCCGGGGAGCTGTTTTTT; cdr3_aa: CAWRVAGKRVAGELFF
j_call: TRBJ2-3; v_call: TRBV13; clone_size: many; d_call: TRBD2; cdr3_nt: TGTGCCAGCAGCTTCCTTCGAAGCGGGGGCGCAGATACGCAGTATTTT; cdr3_aa: CASSFLRSGGADTQYF
j_call: TRBJ1-1; v_call: TRBV7-3; clone_size: few; d_call: NA; cdr3_nt: TGTGCCAGCAGCCCCCGAGGTGGGGGGAACACTGAAGCTTTCTTT; cdr3_aa: CASSPRGGGNTEAFF
j_call: TRBJ2-7; v_call: TRBV11-1; clone_size: many; d_call: NA; cdr3_nt: TGTGCCAGCAGCTTAGTACAGAATACCTACGAGCAGTACTTC; cdr3_aa: CASSLVQNTYEQYF
j_call: TRBJ2-1; v_call: TRBV11-3; clone_size: few; d_call: NA; cdr3_nt: TGTGCCAGCAGCTTCCGCCAGGGCGATGAGCAGTTCTTC; cdr3_aa: CASSFRQGDEQFF
j_call: TRBJ2-1; v_call: TRBV12-3/TRBV12-4; clone_size: NA; d_call: NA; cdr3_nt: TGTGCCAGCAGCTCCGGGCGGGGGCGATTAAATGAGCAGTTCTTC; cdr3_aa: CASSSGRGRLNEQFF
j_call: TRBJ1-2; v_call: TRBV2; clone_size: many; d_call: NA; cdr3_nt: TGTGCCAGCACCCGAGAGGAGAACTATGGCTACACCTTC; cdr3_aa: CASTREENYGYTF
j_call: TRBJ2-4; v_call: TRBV2; clone_size: few; d_call: TRBD2; cdr3_nt: TGTGCCAGCAGCCCTATAGCGGCGGGAGGGATTCAGTACTTC; cdr3_aa: CASSPIAAGGIQYF
j_call: TRBJ1-5; v_call: TRBV21-1; clone_size: many; d_call: NA; cdr3_nt: TGTGCCAGCGGAACAGGAAAAAGCAATCAGCCCCAGCATTTT; cdr3_aa: CASGTGKSNQPQHF
j_call: TRBJ2-7; v_call: TRBV5-1; clone_size: many; d_call: TRBD1; cdr3_nt: TGCGCCAGCAGCTTGGAACCGTTGGGGACAGTCACTTACGAGCAGTACTTC; cdr3_aa: CASSLEPLGTVTYEQYF
j_call: TRBJ2-4; v_call: TRBV29-1; clone_size: many; d_call: TRBD2; cdr3_nt: TGCAGCGTTGGGCCCACGGGAGGGCGAAACATTCAGTACTTC; cdr3_aa: CSVGPTGGRNIQYF
j_call: TRBJ1-5; v_call: TRBV4-1; clone_size: many; d_call: TRBD1; cdr3_nt: TGCGCCAGCAGCCAGGGTCCCGGGACAGGGGCAGATCAGCCCCAGCATTTT; cdr3_aa: CASSQGPGTGADQPQHF
j_call: TRBJ2-7; v_call: TRBV6-6; clone_size: few; d_call: NA; cdr3_nt: TGTGCCAGCAACCACGGTTTCGGCTCCTACGAGCAGTACTTC; cdr3_aa: CASNHGFGSYEQYF
j_call: TRBJ2-4; v_call: TRBV2; clone_size: many; d_call: NA; cdr3_nt: TGTGCCAGCAGTGAACGGGGGAGGGGGACCAAAAACATTCAGTACTTC; cdr3_aa: CASSERGRGTKNIQYF
j_call: TRBJ2-7; v_call: TRBV12-5; clone_size: many; d_call: NA; cdr3_nt: TGTGCTAGTGGTTTGTCGGCGGGGTCCTCCGAGCAGTACTTC; cdr3_aa: CASGLSAGSSEQYF
j_call: TRBJ2-2; v_call: TRBV12-3/TRBV12-4; clone_size: many; d_call: NA; cdr3_nt: TGTGCCAGCAGTTTTGAGGGGAACACCGGGGAGCTGTTTTTT; cdr3_aa: CASSFEGNTGELFF
j_call: TRBJ2-5; v_call: TRBV11-2; clone_size: many; d_call: TRBD1; cdr3_nt: TGTGCCAGCAGCTACCCGACAGGGTACCAAGAGACCCAGTACTTC; cdr3_aa: CASSYPTGYQETQYF
j_call: TRBJ2-4; v_call: TRBV4-3; clone_size: many; d_call: NA; cdr3_nt: TGCGCCAGCAGCCAAGCATCGTGGGGCGCGGGAAACATTCAGTACTTC; cdr3_aa: CASSQASWGAGNIQYF
j_call: TRBJ2-7; v_call: TRBV27; clone_size: many; d_call: NA; cdr3_nt: TGTGCCAGCTCCCAGGGGGGGGCGGCCTACGAGCAGTACTTC; cdr3_aa: CASSQGGAAYEQYF
j_call: TRBJ2-5; v_call: TRBV5-4; clone_size: many; d_call: NA; cdr3_nt: TGTGCCAGCAGCTCAGAGACGGGAGAGACCCAGTACTTC; cdr3_aa: CASSSETGETQYF
j_call: TRBJ1-2; v_call: TRBV18; clone_size: few; d_call: NA; cdr3_nt: TGTGCCAGCTCACCGGTCAATCAGAGTGGCTACACCTTC; cdr3_aa: CASSPVNQSGYTF
j_call: TRBJ1-5; v_call: TRBV19; clone_size: few; d_call: TRBD1; cdr3_nt: TGTGCCAGTAGTATGAGGGGACAGCGAATTAATCAGCCCCAGCATTTT; cdr3_aa: CASSMRGQRINQPQHF
j_call: TRBJ1-2; v_call: TRBV11-2; clone_size: few; d_call: TRBD1; cdr3_nt: TGTGCCAGCAGCCCTAGGGCAAGGCAGGGGGATGGCTACACCTTC; cdr3_aa: CASSPRARQGDGYTF
j_call: TRBJ2-1; v_call: TRBV9; clone_size: many; d_call: NA; cdr3_nt: TGTGCCAGCAGCGTCCGAGCACAAGGCGATGAGCAGTTCTTC; cdr3_aa: CASSVRAQGDEQFF